This section outlines one TCR beta chain sequence together with its context. Antigen: not known. Germline and junction disagree at one end, which may indicate a read error. Germline V gives CDR1 KGHSH, CDR2 LQKENI. This CDR3 is 16 amino acids long. The data originate from a study of post-analysis software for immune sequencing data. Study conclusions and caveats: Significantly lower normalized Chao1 diversity was seen in multiple sclerosis patients than in controls. Patients carried a few TRBV segments more frequently than controls did, and TRBV5-6, TRBV5-1 and TRBV20-1 were among them.

Incorporated into the TCR beta cDNA libraries were unique molecular identifiers, which served to reduce PCR and sequencing biases. Yield was approximately 500,000 cDNA molecules from about 1 to 10 million T cells. Each CDR3 protein gets one entry after TCRdb re-called the PCR reads with MiXCR. The top ten hold approximately 4.2% of the sample, which has 820,000 or so distinct CDR3 sequences, roughly half seen once. The receptor's source is a girl under 18 with multiple sclerosis. Sequencing was done on a sample of blood. The V call is TRBV18, the J call TRBJ2-1; possible D gene TRBD2, 6 bases. CDR3 bases: TGTGCCCGCTCATCTTTGGGGCTTCGGGCAGCGGGTCAGCAGTTCTTC. Translating gives CARSSLGLRAAGQQFF.